The entry that follows covers one T cell receptor beta chain sequence. This entry is derived from a study of sequential checkpoint blockade in melanoma. V gave up 3 bases and J gave up 1 base, with 24 bases separating them. The CDR3 has 20 amino acids. The V gene's germline CDR1 is SGHVS and CDR2 FNYEAQ. TCRdb keeps only in-frame clones here, not all; method: immunoSEQ multiplex PCR. The sample consists of 4,000 to 5,500 clones, about 80% of them appearing once. Indicated treatment: randomized to nivolumab then ipilimumab (arm A) or the reverse (arm B). The rearrangement links TRBV7-6 to TRBJ2-2; the D gene is possibly TRBD2 (6 bases). Material: CD8+ T cells sorted from blood (inferred from file names), obtained from a patient given nivolumab and ipilimumab in sequence. The sequence was collected from a human donor with melanoma. In DNA, the CDR3 is TGTGCCAGCAGCTTGTACCCGGCGGGCAGGGAGGTTGGGAACACCGGGGAGCTGTTTTTT. It specifies CASSLYPAGREVGNTGELFF. Together with reference TRBV7-6 and TRBJ2-2, the CDR3 gives the full variable domain: GAGVSQSPRYKVTKRGQDVALRCDPISGHVSLYWYRQALGQGPEFLTYFNYEAQQDKSGLPNDRFSAERPEGSISTLTIQRTEQRDSAMYRCASSLYPAGREVGNTGELFFGEGSRLTVL.